Shown below are 15 T cell receptor beta chains from a single sample sequenced in a study of blood T cell repertoires in COVID-19. Profiling relied on immunoSEQ multiplex PCR, and the TCRdb table lists in-frame clones only, not all of them. The table has approximately 75,000 clones, approximately 90% seen once. Material for sequencing was peripheral blood. The receptors come from a human donor in a cohort sampled during active COVID-19.

The V and J genes are TRBV20-1 and TRBJ2-3; TRBD2 might be the D (6 bases). Germline values: CDR1 DFQATT, CDR2 SNEGSKA (reference sequence). V lost 6 bases and J 1 base, leaving 17 bases between the germline ends. This CDR3 is 15 amino acids long. CDR3 residues: CSASDRDSGTDTQYF. The DNA for the CDR3 is TGCAGTGCGAGTGATAGGGACTCAGGCACAGATACGCAGTATTTT.

The chain is built from TRBV10-3 and TRBJ2-7; 10 positions match TRBD2. V lost 3 bases, J lost 4 bases, and 6 bases stayed unmatched. This CDR3 is 15 amino acids long. Germline values: CDR1 ENHRY, CDR2 SYGVKD. The DNA of the CDR3 is TGTGCCATCAGTGACCGAGGACTAGCGGATTACGAGCAGTACTTC. Amino acid sequence: CAISDRGLADYEQYF.

The gene calls are TRBV18 and TRBJ1-3, with a weak D call TRBD1 (5 bases). This CDR3 has 14 amino acids. Trimming took 6 bases from V and 3 from J, leaving 12 bases between them. Germline assignment: CDR1 KGHSH and CDR2 LQKENI. The CDR3 bases are TGTGCCAGCTCCCAGGGACTTGGTGGAAACACCATATATTTT. It encodes CASSQGLGGNTIYF.

V is TRBV2 and J is TRBJ2-1; 9 nucleotides align to TRBD1. Germline V gene lookup returns CDR1 SNHLY and CDR2 FYNNEI. CDR3 length equals 15 residues. The ends lost 5 bases at V and 6 bases at J; junction bases unmatched: 8. The CDR3 coding sequence is TGTGCCAGCAGTTTTACAGGGGGCCTCGGCAATGAGCAGTTCTTC. Its translation: CASSFTGGLGNEQFF. Based on the CDR3 plus reference TRBV2 and TRBJ2-1, the full variable domain is EPEVTQTPSHQVTQMGQEVILRCVPISNHLYFYWYRQILGQKVEFLVSFYNNEISEKSEIFDDQFSVERPDGSNFTLKIRSTKLEDSAMYFCASSFTGGLGNEQFFGPGTRLTVL.

V gene TRBV7-6 combines with J gene TRBJ2-1; 7 nucleotides agree with TRBD2. The length of the CDR3 is 15 residues. CDR1 is SGHVS, CDR2 FNYEAQ, per germline. After removal of 0 bases from V and 5 bases from J, the junction contained 4 bases not matched to a gene. The CDR3 loop reads CASSLAGRGDNEQFF. CDR3 nucleotide sequence: TGTGCCAGCAGCTTAGCTGGCCGGGGGGACAATGAGCAGTTCTTC.

This chain connects TRBV7-8 to TRBJ2-6; D may be TRBD2 (6 bases). The V end lost 7 bases, the J end lost 1 base, and 11 bases lay between the germline ends. CDR1 is SGHVS, CDR2 FQNEAQ, per germline. The CDR3 is 15 amino acids. This CDR3 is CASNLAGSGANVLTF. The CDR3 nucleotides read TGTGCCAGCAACCTGGCGGGATCTGGGGCCAACGTCCTGACTTTC.

Regarding this clone: Relative to the germline gene, one junction end is altered; a read error may explain this. The rearrangement joins TRBV7-7 to TRBJ2-6; maybe TRBD2 (6 bases). This CDR3 comprises 17 residues. The germline V gene has CDR1 SSHAT and CDR2 FNYEAQ (reference sequence). This CDR3 reads CASSLGAGGTGANVLTF. The CDR3 DNA reads TGTGCTAGCAGCTTAGGCGCTGGGGGGACTGGGGCCAACGTCCTGACTTTC.

The chain recombines TRBV5-8 with TRBJ2-1, with TRBD2 matching over 12 bases. Germline-derived CDR1 and CDR2 are SGHTS and YDEGEE. The CDR3 extends over 15 amino acids. The trim removed 4 bases at V and 10 bases at J, leaving 9 bases unmatched. This CDR3 reads CASSPTSGGPREQFF. In nucleotides, the CDR3 is TGTGCCAGCAGCCCGACTAGCGGGGGCCCTAGAGAGCAGTTCTTC.

In its sample, this clone was seen once. The chain links TRBV27 to TRBJ1-2; D is possibly TRBD1 (6 bases). V was cut by 6 bases and J by 2 bases, with 7 bases left in between. From germline, CDR1 is MNHEY and CDR2 SMNVEV (reference sequence). This CDR3 region has 12 residues. CDR3 loop: CASSQGNYGYTF. CDR3 DNA sequence: TGTGCCAGCAGCCAGGGGAACTATGGCTACACCTTC.

The gene calls are TRBV11-2 and TRBJ1-2, with D possibly being TRBD1 (5 bases). This CDR3 spans 15 amino acids. V lost 0 bases, J lost 6 bases, and 14 bases lay in between. The germline V gene encodes CDR1 SGHAT and CDR2 FQNNGV. The CDR3 loop is CASSLDLWGDDGYTF. The CDR3 nucleotides are TGTGCCAGCAGCTTAGATCTGTGGGGGGATGATGGCTACACCTTC.

The chain couples TRBV5-1 to TRBJ2-1; 9 bases are a match to TRBD1. Germline CDR1 SGHRS, CDR2 YFSETQ. This CDR3 region has 15 residues. The J segment lost 4 bases and the V segment lost 4 bases, leaving 6 bases of the junction unmatched. CDR3: CASSITGGEYNEQFF. CDR3 nucleotide sequence: TGCGCCAGCAGCATTACAGGGGGCGAATACAATGAGCAGTTCTTC.

V and J are TRBV9 and TRBJ2-3; the D gene is possibly TRBD2 (5 bases). The V and J ends lost 0 bases and 1 base respectively, with 12 bases between them. The CDR3 is 16 amino acids. Germline assignment: CDR1 SGDLS and CDR2 YYNGEE. The CDR3 region is CASSVAGVVGTDTQYF. The CDR3 DNA reads as TGTGCCAGCAGCGTAGCCGGGGTAGTAGGCACAGATACGCAGTATTTT.

The chain has TRBV6-5 and TRBJ1-2, with 7 bases lining up with TRBD1. The CDR3 covers 15 residues. V lost 6 bases to trimming and J lost 4 bases; unmatched junction nucleotides: 11. Germline lookup yields CDR1 MNHEY and CDR2 SVGAGI. The CDR3 reads CASRVTWDSFYGYTF. CDR3 DNA sequence: TGTGCCAGCAGAGTTACGTGGGACAGCTTCTATGGCTACACCTTC.

The sample holds a few counts of this clone. The gene calls are TRBV19 and TRBJ1-2; the match to TRBD1 covers 7 bases. Trimming at V came to 6 bases and at J to 1 base, leaving 8 bases not matched to a gene. The CDR3 contains 15 residues. From germline, CDR1 is LNHDA and CDR2 SQIVND (reference sequence). CDR3 in amino acids: CASSRDGQVNYGYTF. CDR3 bases: TGTGCCAGTAGCCGGGACGGACAGGTTAACTATGGCTACACCTTC.

V and J are TRBV5-4 and TRBJ2-3; TRBD2 matches at 11 bases. Per germline, CDR1 SGHNT and CDR2 YYREEE (reference sequence). The J segment lost 3 bases and the V segment lost 7 bases, leaving 7 bases of the junction unmatched. The CDR3 contains 15 residues. The DNA for the CDR3 is TGTGCCAGCGGGGTAGCGGGGGGGCCGACAGATACGCAGTATTTT. Its protein is CASGVAGGPTDTQYF.